A single sample is the source of the 21 T cell receptor beta chains below, sequenced in a study of T cells in Graves' hyperthyroidism and ophthalmopathy (dated by TCRdb to the late 2010s). The library was made by multiplex PCR. The reads were generated on an Illumina HiSeq 2000. The TCR beta CDR3 regions were amplified from the RNA transcripts. The TCR CDR3 was subjected to a first round of RT-PCR using the HTBI primer set and the Qiagen OneStep RT-PCR kit. The public reads were quality trimmed at Q25 with fastp and then assembled into clones with MiXCR by TCRdb, keeping productive beta chains. Each CDR3 protein appears once, grouped with its most common genes and DNA. For this sample the table gives under 700,000 distinct CDR3 sequences, of which 16% were detected only once. The ten largest clones represent around 19% of the sample. The specimen sequenced was blood. Receptor source: a woman younger than 35 with Graves' hyperthyroidism.

In its sample, this clonotype was seen many times. V and J are TRBV11-2 and TRBJ1-4; possible D gene TRBD1, 6 bases. Germline V gene lookup returns CDR1 SGHAT and CDR2 FQNNGV. V was cut by 3 bases and J by 4 bases, with 15 bases left in between. The CDR3 contains 16 residues. Here the CDR3 DNA reads TGTGCCAGCAGCTTTTGGGGGGGGCGCGGTAATGAAAAACTGTTTTTT. Its translation is CASSFWGGRGNEKLFF.

The V and J genes are TRBV6-4 and TRBJ2-3, with 12 bases lining up with TRBD2. V lost 0 bases to trimming and J lost 6 bases; unmatched junction nucleotides: 7. In germline, CDR1 is MRHNA, CDR2 SNTAGT. The CDR3 has 17 amino acids. The CDR3: CASSDSETSGGLDTQYF. The CDR3 bases are TGTGCCAGCAGTGACTCGGAGACTAGCGGGGGCCTGGATACGCAGTATTTT.

The sample holds many counts of this clonotype. The V and J genes are TRBV5-1 and TRBJ1-4, with unresolved D. The CDR3 extends over 16 amino acids. Deletions cut 0 bases from V and 8 bases from J, with 17 bases between. From germline, CDR1 is SGHRS and CDR2 YFSETQ. The CDR3 DNA is TGCGCCAGCAGCTTGGGCAGTACCGGATTAGCGGAAAAACTGTTTTTT. Its translation is CASSLGSTGLAEKLFF.

Comments on this clonotype: A read error may explain this, as a much larger clone is one base away. This sequence joins TRBV6-2 or TRBV6-3 and TRBJ1-1; D not certain. The CDR3 totals 14 residues. V was cut by 2 bases and J by 1 base, with 8 bases left in between. Germline CDR1 MNHEY, CDR2 SVGEGT. DNA for the CDR3: TGTGCCAGCAGTTACGCCCAGAGGAACACTGAAGCTTTCTTT. Amino acids: CASSYAQRNTEAFF.

In its sample, this clonotype was seen many times. The chain has TRBV5-5 and TRBJ1-1, with unresolved D. CDR3 size: 15 residues. V dropped 0 bases and J dropped 2 bases, with 11 bases sitting between them. Looked up from germline, CDR1 is SGHKS and CDR2 is YYEKEE (reference sequence). The CDR3 sequence is CASSLAQALNTEAFF. The CDR3 coding sequence is TGTGCCAGCAGCTTGGCACAAGCCCTAAACACTGAAGCTTTCTTT.

This chain uses TRBV5-4 with TRBJ1-2; D is uncertain. CDR1 is SGHNT, CDR2 YYREEE, per germline (reference sequence). This CDR3 comprises 11 residues. Trimming shortened V by 3 bases and J by 8 bases, and 8 bases separated the two germline ends. This CDR3 is CASSSGEGYTF. The CDR3 DNA sequence: TGTGCCAGCAGCTCTGGAGAGGGCTACACCTTC.

This clonotype was counted between two and nine times. The chain combines TRBV29-1 with TRBJ1-1, with D uncertain. The CDR3 is 11 residues long. In germline, CDR1 is SQVTM, CDR2 ANQGSEA. The V and J ends lost 8 bases and 1 base respectively, with 8 bases between them. CDR3: CSPTENTEAFF. The CDR3 nucleotides are TGCAGCCCTACAGAGAACACTGAAGCTTTCTTT.

This clonotype showed up many times. V gene TRBV6-1 combines with J gene TRBJ1-1; D is unclear. The ends were cut back, 1 base at V and 6 bases at J, with 6 bases in the middle. The CDR3 loop spans 12 amino acids. Germline CDR1 reads MNHNS; CDR2 reads SASEGT. This chain's CDR3 is CASSEVKPEAFF. The CDR3 nucleotides are TGTGCCAGCAGTGAAGTGAAACCTGAAGCTTTCTTT.

This chain links TRBV4-2 with TRBJ1-1, with 8 bases identical to TRBD1. This CDR3 contains 14 residues. In germline, CDR1 is LGHNA, CDR2 YNFKEQ. Trimming took 0 bases from V and 5 from J; bases not matched to a gene: 2. CDR3 coding DNA: TGTGCCAGCAGCCAAGACAGGGGGCCGACTGAAGCTTTCTTT. Protein: CASSQDRGPTEAFF.

This clonotype was observed a handful of times. The V and J genes are TRBV20-1 and TRBJ1-2; the D gene is possibly TRBD1 (5 bases). V was pared by 4 bases and J by 4 bases, with 16 bases between. The CDR3 covers 14 residues. Per germline, CDR1 DFQATT and CDR2 SNEGSKA (reference sequence). In DNA form, the CDR3 reads TGCAGTGCTATTCGGACGGACGGGGGCTATGGCTACACCTTC. Protein: CSAIRTDGGYGYTF.

This clonotype was found many times. The V and J genes are TRBV11-2 and TRBJ2-5; D is uncertain. Germline V gene sequence: CDR1 SGHAT, CDR2 FQNNGV. The CDR3 sequence is 13 residues long. The ends were cut back, 2 bases at V and 4 bases at J, with 8 bases in the middle. The DNA for the CDR3 is TGTGCCAGCAGCTTACCGGGCGGAGAGACCCAGTACTTC. Protein product: CASSLPGGETQYF.

Points on this clonotype: A read error may be the cause here, since a much bigger clone is one base away. J is TRBJ1-1 and V is TRBV3-1; no definite D call. The length of the CDR3 is 14 residues. Germline assignment: CDR1 LGHDT and CDR2 YNNKEL (reference sequence). The CDR3 loop is CTSSQVAGNTEAFF. In nucleotides, the CDR3 is TGTACCAGCAGCCAAGTGGCTGGGAACACTGAAGCTTTCTTT.

This clonotype turned up a few times. V gene TRBV20-1 combines with J gene TRBJ2-3; D may be TRBD1 or TRBD2 (5 bases each). Germline V lookup: CDR1 DFQATT, CDR2 SNEGSKA (reference sequence). Trimming shortened V by 0 bases and J by 11 bases, and 15 bases separated the two germline ends. This CDR3 spans 13 amino acids. For the CDR3, the DNA is TGCAGTGCTAGAGAGGGGCCCCTCGGGGTGCAGTATTTT. It is translated as CSAREGPLGVQYF.

This chain uses TRBV7-9 with TRBJ1-1; D possibly corresponds to TRBD1 (5 bases). The CDR3 has 15 amino acids. V was trimmed by 3 bases and J by 3 bases, leaving 14 bases between them. Germline V gene sequence: CDR1 SEHNR, CDR2 FQNEAQ (reference sequence). The CDR3 DNA is TGTGCCAGCAGCTTTTGGGGCGGAGGGGACACTGAAGCTTTCTTT. Translating gives CASSFWGGGDTEAFF.

The table lists this clonotype with a few counts. V and J are TRBV9 and TRBJ2-1; the match to TRBD2 covers 9 bases. Germline lookup yields CDR1 SGDLS and CDR2 YYNGEE. V lost 0 bases, J lost 10 bases, and 5 bases stayed unmatched. The CDR3 has 14 residues. This CDR3 reads CASSVVAGVKEQFF. CDR3 bases: TGTGCCAGCAGCGTAGTAGCGGGAGTGAAGGAGCAGTTCTTC.

This clonotype appeared many times. V gene TRBV3-1 combines with J gene TRBJ1-1, with a tentative D call TRBD1 (5 bases). The V end lost 6 bases, the J end lost 4 bases, and 15 bases lay between the germline ends. The germline V gene encodes CDR1 LGHDT and CDR2 YNNKEL (reference sequence). CDR3 length: 14 residues. The CDR3 protein is CASSLSQGATEAFF. The CDR3 nucleotides read TGTGCCAGCAGTTTAAGTCAAGGGGCCACTGAAGCTTTCTTT.

This clonotype showed up many times. The chain uses TRBV12-3 or TRBV12-4 and TRBJ1-2, with TRBD1 as a possible D gene (6 bases). The CDR3 loop spans 15 amino acids. V lost 1 base and J lost 4, with 13 bases in between. The CDR3 loop is CASSLEPTGTYGYTF. The CDR3 DNA reads TGTGCCAGCAGTTTAGAGCCCACAGGGACCTATGGCTACACCTTC.

This clonotype appeared many times. The J gene is TRBJ1-1, the V gene TRBV7-9; D may be TRBD1 (5 bases). Germline values: CDR1 SEHNR, CDR2 FQNEAQ (reference sequence). This CDR3 comprises 14 residues. V shed 3 bases and J shed 8 bases, with 16 bases lying between them. CDR3 region: CASSLSGTDLEAFF. Written as DNA, the CDR3 is TGTGCCAGCAGCTTGTCCGGGACCGACCTCGAAGCTTTCTTT.

Worth noting for this clonotype: This could be a read error, since a much larger clone is one nucleotide away. The gene calls are TRBV2 and TRBJ2-5, with 8 bases lining up with TRBD1. Trimming cost V 2 bases and J 5 bases; bases outside gene matches: 7. The germline gives CDR1 SNHLY, CDR2 FYNNEI. This CDR3 spans 15 amino acids. This chain's CDR3 is CASSECTGGGETQYF. As DNA, the CDR3 is TGTGCCAGCAGTGAATGCACAGGGGGTGGGGAGACCCAGTACTTC.

This clonotype has ten or more counts. The V and J genes are TRBV6-1 and TRBJ2-2, with 8 bases identical to TRBD2. V lost 2 bases and J lost 7; bases outside the gene matches: 15. The CDR3 has 18 amino acids. Germline lookup yields CDR1 MNHNS and CDR2 SASEGT. In DNA form, the CDR3 reads TGTGCCAGCAGTGAACGGATAGCGGGACCTCCTGTGGTCGGGGAGCTGTTTTTT. It yields the protein CASSERIAGPPVVGELFF.

This clonotype was observed at least ten times. V usage is TRBV12-3 or TRBV12-4 and J usage is TRBJ1-1, with 7 bases lining up with TRBD1. The CDR3 runs 14 residues. Germline trimming cut 6 bases from V and 0 bases from J; bases unmatched to any gene: 4. CDR3 bases: TGTGCCAGCAGGGAAACAGGGGTGAACACTGAAGCTTTCTTT. Translating gives CASRETGVNTEAFF.